The source of this T cell receptor (beta chain) is a study of T cell repertoires in cytomegalovirus infection. About the study: Indicated by public TCR beta signatures were CMV infection and matching HLA type.

Regarding this clonotype: The antigen is unknown.

TCRdb reprocessed the reads with MiXCR, giving one entry per CDR3 protein. Of hundreds of thousands of distinct CDR3 sequences listed, about 11% were seen once; the top ten hold more than 8.5%. General study points: Summed frequency of shared TCR beta families picked out CMV carriers who also had the relevant HLA.

V was pared by 7 bases and J by 7 bases, with 3 bases of the junction left unmatched. This CDR3 comprises 12 residues. The germline CDR1 and CDR2 sequences are MNHEY and SMNVEV (reference sequence). The chain combines TRBV27 with TRBJ2-2; 7 bases are shared with TRBD2. The sequence came from a human donor in good health (CMV status not recorded). Some clones in this sample may be carry-over from other donors' samples. The source material was PBMCs. DNA of the CDR3: TGTGCCAGCACCCGGGGGGACGGGGAGCTGTTTTTT. This encodes CASTRGDGELFF.